This section outlines one T cell receptor (beta chain) sequence together with its context. What it recognizes is unknown. Method: immunoSEQ multiplex PCR; TCRdb's copy keeps in-frame clones and lacks some. The sample has roughly 2.1 million clones; approximately 94% are singletons. These data come from a study of shared clonotypes between healthy human individuals. Study-wide results and limits: Of the naive CD4 clonotypes, approximately 5% were shared across four donors.

Selected positively for CCR7 and CD45RO-negative, naive CD8 cells excluded terminally differentiated effector memory CD45RA+ cells. CDR1 and CDR2 (germline): WSHSY, SAAADI. The CDR3 consists of 14 residues. Deletions cut 2 bases from V and 5 bases from J, with 12 bases between. The sequence was obtained from a man aged 18 to 29 in good health. Some clones in this sample may be carry-over from other donors' samples. The sequencing sample was made of naive CD8+ T cells from PBMCs. V gene TRBV10-2 combines with J gene TRBJ2-5; D not resolved. CDR3 coding DNA: TGCGCCAGCAGTGAGATAACTCGCCGGGAGACCCAGTACTTC. It specifies CASSEITRRETQYF.